Following are 2 T cell receptor beta chains from one sample sequenced in a study of blood T cell repertoires in COVID-19. The assay was immunoSEQ multiplex PCR, and TCRdb's table has in-frame clones only and misses some. The sample lists more than 80,000 clones, 70% to 85% seen once, with 11% to 15% in the top ten. Sequenced sample: peripheral blood. These receptors came from a woman aged 60-75 years with acute or convalescent COVID-19.

The chain combines TRBV5-6 with TRBJ2-1; 11 bases map to TRBD2. Losses at the gene ends were 4 bases for V and 4 bases for J; bases not matched to a gene: 7. CDR1 and CDR2 from the germline V gene are SGHDT and YYEEEE. This CDR3 is 16 amino acids long. The CDR3 here is CASSQTGTSGYNEQFF. CDR3 coding DNA: TGTGCCAGCAGCCAAACCGGGACTAGCGGATACAATGAGCAGTTCTTC.

The chain is built from TRBV7-2 and TRBJ1-1; TRBD1 might be the D (6 bases). Germline CDR1 is SGHTA and CDR2 is FQGNSA. The CDR3 contains 13 residues. V gave up 6 bases and J gave up 1 base, with 9 bases separating them. CDR3 loop: CASRQDRNTEAFF. CDR3 in DNA: TGTGCCAGCAGGCAGGACAGGAACACTGAAGCTTTCTTT.